Sequencing of this TCR beta chain was carried out in a study of cytomegalovirus exposure and HLA in healthy donors. As for the study in general: About 84% of 398 genotyped donors fell in the Caucasian-associated ancestry cluster.

The V and J ends lost 5 bases and 3 bases respectively, with 10 bases between them. Germline V lookup: CDR1 KGHSH, CDR2 LQKENI. The CDR3 length is 13 residues. To note about this clone: Its antigen is undetermined.

Findings and limits, study-wide: It is likely that the observed cluster of highly shared sequence variants was a sequencing artifact. Other equally common chains were less clonally expanded than HLA-associated TCR beta chains, a later analysis showed.

In the PCR, 60 Vbeta and 13 Jbeta primers were used. Data came from immunoSEQ multiplex PCR; TCRdb stores just in-frame clones and leaves some out. Found here are fewer than 150,000 clones, about 66% of them singletons; the top ten hold roughly 1.7%. Sequencing was done on a sample of PBMCs. J is TRBJ1-2 and V is TRBV18, with no clear D. The receptor was derived from a human donor in good health. The CDR3 region is CASSLIEDYGYTF. CDR3 nucleotide sequence: TGTGCCAGCTCATTGATAGAGGACTATGGCTACACCTTC.